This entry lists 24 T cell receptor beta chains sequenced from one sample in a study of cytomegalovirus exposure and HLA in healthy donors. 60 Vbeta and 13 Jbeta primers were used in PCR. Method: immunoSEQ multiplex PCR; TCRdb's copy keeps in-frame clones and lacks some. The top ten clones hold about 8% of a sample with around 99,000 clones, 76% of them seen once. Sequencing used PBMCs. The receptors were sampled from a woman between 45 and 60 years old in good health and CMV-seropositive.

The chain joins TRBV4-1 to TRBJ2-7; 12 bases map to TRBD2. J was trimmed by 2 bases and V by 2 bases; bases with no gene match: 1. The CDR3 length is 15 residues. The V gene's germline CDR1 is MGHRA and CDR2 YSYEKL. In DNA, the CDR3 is TGCGCCAGCAGCCAACTAGCGGGGGGGCCCTACGAGCAGTACTTC. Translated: CASSQLAGGPYEQYF.

The CDR3 spells CASSTRASGSADEQYF. The CDR3 DNA is TGTGCCAGTAGTACTCGTGCTAGCGGGAGCGCCGACGAGCAGTACTTC. The chain recombines TRBV19 with TRBJ2-7; 10 bases fit TRBD2. V shed 4 bases and J 5 bases; nucleotides not matched to a gene: 11. The CDR3 extends over 16 amino acids. Germline-derived CDR1 and CDR2 are LNHDA and SQIVND (reference sequence).

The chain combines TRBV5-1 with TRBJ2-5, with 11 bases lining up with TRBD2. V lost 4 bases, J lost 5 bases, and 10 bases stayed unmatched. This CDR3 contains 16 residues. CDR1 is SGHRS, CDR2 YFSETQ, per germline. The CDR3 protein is CASSPGIAGGPETQYF. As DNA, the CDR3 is TGCGCCAGCAGCCCCGGGATAGCGGGGGGGCCGGAGACCCAGTACTTC.

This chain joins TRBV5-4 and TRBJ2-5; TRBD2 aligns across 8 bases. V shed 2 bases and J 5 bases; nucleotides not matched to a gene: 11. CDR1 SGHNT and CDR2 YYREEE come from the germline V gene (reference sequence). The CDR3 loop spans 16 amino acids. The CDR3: CASSFKSGRALETQYF. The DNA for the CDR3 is TGTGCCAGCAGCTTTAAGTCCGGGAGGGCCTTGGAGACCCAGTACTTC.

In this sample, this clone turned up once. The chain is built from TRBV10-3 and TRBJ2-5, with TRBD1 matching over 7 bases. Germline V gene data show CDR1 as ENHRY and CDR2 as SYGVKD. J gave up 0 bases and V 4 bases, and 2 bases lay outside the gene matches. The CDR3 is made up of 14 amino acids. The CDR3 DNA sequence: TGTGCCATCAGTGGCCAGGGGGACCAAGAGACCCAGTACTTC. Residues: CAISGQGDQETQYF.

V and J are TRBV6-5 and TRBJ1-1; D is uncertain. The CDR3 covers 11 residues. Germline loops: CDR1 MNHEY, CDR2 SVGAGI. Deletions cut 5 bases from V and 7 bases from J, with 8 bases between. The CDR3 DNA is TGTGCCAGCAGTGATGGCGGTGAAGCTTTCTTT. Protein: CASSDGGEAFF.

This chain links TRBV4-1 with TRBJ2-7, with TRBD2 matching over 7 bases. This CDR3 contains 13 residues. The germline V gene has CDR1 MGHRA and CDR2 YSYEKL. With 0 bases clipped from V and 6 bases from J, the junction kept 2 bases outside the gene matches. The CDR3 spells CASSQDPGGEQYF. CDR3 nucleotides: TGCGCCAGCAGCCAAGATCCGGGGGGCGAGCAGTACTTC.

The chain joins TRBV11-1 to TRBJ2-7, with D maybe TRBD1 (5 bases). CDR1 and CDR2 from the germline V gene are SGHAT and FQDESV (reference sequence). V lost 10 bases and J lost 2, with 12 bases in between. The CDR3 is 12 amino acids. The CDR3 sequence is CATQGETYEQYF. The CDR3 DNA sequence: TGTGCCACCCAGGGCGAAACCTACGAGCAGTACTTC.

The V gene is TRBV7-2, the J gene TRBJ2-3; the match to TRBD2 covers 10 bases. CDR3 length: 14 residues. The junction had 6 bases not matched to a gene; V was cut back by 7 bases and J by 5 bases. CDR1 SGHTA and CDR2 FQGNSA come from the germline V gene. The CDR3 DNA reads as TGTGCCAGCATGAGCGGGGGGGCTGGAGATACGCAGTATTTT. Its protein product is CASMSGGAGDTQYF.

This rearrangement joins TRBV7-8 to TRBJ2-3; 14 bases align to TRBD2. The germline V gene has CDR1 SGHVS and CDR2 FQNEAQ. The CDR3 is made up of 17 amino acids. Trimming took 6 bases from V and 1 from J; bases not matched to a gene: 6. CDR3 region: CASSSGLAGGRTDTQYF. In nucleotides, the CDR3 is TGTGCCAGCAGTTCCGGACTAGCGGGAGGCCGCACAGATACGCAGTATTTT.

CDR3 residues: CASSPDRDRGSGYTF. CDR3 DNA sequence: TGCGCCAGCAGCCCCGATCGGGACAGGGGTTCTGGCTACACCTTC. This chain connects TRBV5-1 to TRBJ1-2; 10 positions match TRBD1. The CDR3 loop spans 15 amino acids. V dropped 4 bases and J dropped 7; count of bases not matched to a gene: 10. Germline CDR1 and CDR2: SGHRS and YFSETQ.

The CDR3 sequence is CASSLLDRDYEQYF. DNA for the CDR3: TGCGCCAGCAGCCTTTTGGACAGGGACTACGAGCAGTACTTC. V is TRBV4-1 and J is TRBJ2-7, with 8 positions matching TRBD1. J gave up 3 bases and V 4 bases, and 5 bases lay outside the gene matches. Germline V gene data show CDR1 as MGHRA and CDR2 as YSYEKL. There are 14 residues in the CDR3.

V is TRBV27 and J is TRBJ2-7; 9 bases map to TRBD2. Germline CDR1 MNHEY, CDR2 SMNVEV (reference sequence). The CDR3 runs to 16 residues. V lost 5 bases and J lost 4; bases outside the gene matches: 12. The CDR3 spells CASSPSPGLAFYEQYF. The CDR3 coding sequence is TGTGCCAGCAGTCCCTCTCCGGGACTAGCTTTTTACGAGCAGTACTTC.

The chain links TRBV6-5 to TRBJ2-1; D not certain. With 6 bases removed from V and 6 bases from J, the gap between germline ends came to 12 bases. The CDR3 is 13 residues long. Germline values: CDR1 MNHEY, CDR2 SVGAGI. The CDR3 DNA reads TGTGCCAGCAGCCAAGGTCAGGTCAATGAGCAGTTCTTC. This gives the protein CASSQGQVNEQFF.

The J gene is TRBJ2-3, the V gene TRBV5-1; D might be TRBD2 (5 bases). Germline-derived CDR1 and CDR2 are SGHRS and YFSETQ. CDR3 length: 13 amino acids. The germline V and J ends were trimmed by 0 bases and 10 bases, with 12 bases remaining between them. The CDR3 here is CASSLDGSRAQYF. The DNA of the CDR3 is TGCGCCAGCAGCTTGGATGGGTCGAGGGCGCAGTATTTT. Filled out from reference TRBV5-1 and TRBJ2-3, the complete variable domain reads KAGVTQTPRYLIKTRGQQVTLSCSPISGHRSVSWYQQTPGQGLQFLFEYFSETQRNKGNFPGRFSGRQFSNSRSEMNVSTLELGDSALYLCASSLDGSRAQYFGPGTRLTVL.

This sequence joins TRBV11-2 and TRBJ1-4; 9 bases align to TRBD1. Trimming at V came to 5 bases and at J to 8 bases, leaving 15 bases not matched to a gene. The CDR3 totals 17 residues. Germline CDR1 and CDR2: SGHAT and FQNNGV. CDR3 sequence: CASSQGQGMAGEEKLFF. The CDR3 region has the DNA TGTGCCAGCAGCCAAGGACAGGGGATGGCGGGAGAGGAAAAACTGTTTTTT.

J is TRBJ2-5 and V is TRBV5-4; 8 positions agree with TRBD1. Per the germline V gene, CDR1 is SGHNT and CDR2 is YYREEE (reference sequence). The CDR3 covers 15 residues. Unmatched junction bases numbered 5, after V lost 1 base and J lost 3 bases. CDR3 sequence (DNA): TGTGCCAGCAGCTTGAAGACAGGGGAAGAAGAGACCCAGTACTTC. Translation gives CASSLKTGEEETQYF.

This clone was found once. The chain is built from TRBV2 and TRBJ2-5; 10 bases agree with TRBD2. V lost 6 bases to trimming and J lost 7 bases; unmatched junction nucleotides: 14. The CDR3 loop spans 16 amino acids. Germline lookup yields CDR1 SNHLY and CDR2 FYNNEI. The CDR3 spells CASRSLAGGPVRTQYF. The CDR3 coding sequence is TGTGCCAGCAGATCCTTAGCGGGGGGCCCGGTTCGGACCCAGTACTTC.

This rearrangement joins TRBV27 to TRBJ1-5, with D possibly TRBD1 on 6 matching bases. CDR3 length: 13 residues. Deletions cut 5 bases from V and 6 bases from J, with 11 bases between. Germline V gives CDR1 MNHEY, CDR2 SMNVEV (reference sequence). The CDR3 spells CASSRGGRQPQHF. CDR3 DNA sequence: TGTGCCAGCAGTAGGGGGGGGCGTCAGCCCCAGCATTTT.

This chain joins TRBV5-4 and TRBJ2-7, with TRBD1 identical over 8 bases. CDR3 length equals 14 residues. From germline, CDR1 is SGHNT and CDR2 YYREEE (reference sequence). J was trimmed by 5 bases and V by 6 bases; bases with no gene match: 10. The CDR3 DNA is TGTGCCAGCACCACAGGACAGGGAACAGACGAGCAGTACTTC. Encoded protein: CASTTGQGTDEQYF.

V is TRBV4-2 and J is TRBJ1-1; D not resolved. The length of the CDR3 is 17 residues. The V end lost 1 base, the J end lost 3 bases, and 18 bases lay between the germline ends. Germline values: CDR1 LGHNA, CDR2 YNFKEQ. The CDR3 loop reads CASSQGGTSRRDTEAFF. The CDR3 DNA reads TGTGCCAGCAGCCAAGGGGGAACTTCCCGGCGGGACACTGAAGCTTTCTTT.

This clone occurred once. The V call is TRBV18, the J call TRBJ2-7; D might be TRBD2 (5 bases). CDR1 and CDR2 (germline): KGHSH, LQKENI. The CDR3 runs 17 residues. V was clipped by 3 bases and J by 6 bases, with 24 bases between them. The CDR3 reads CASSPEMGQHGSGEQYF. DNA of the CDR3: TGTGCCAGCTCACCGGAAATGGGCCAGCATGGGAGCGGCGAGCAGTACTTC.

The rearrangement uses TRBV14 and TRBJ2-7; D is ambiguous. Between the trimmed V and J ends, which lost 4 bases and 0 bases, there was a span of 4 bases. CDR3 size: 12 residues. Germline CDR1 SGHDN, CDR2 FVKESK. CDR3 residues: CASSPSSYEQYF. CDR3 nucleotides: TGTGCCAGCAGCCCTAGCTCCTACGAGCAGTACTTC.

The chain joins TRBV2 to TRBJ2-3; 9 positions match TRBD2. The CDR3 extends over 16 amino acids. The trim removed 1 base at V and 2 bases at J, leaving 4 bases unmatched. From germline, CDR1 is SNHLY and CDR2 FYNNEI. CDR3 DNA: TGTGCCAGCAGTGAAGGCGGGGGGGCCAACACAGATACGCAGTATTTT. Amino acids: CASSEGGGANTDTQYF.